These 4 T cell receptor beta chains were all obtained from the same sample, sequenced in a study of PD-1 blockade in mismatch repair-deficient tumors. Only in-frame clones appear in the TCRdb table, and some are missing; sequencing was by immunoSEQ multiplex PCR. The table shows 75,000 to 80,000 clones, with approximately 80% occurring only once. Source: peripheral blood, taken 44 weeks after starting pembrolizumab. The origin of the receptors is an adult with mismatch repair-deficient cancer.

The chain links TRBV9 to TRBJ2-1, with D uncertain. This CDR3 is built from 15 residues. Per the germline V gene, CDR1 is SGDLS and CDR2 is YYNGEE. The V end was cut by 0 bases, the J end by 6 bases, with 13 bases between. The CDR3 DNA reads TGTGCCAGCAGCGTAGCTTCAGGCGGAACCAATGAGCAGTTCTTC. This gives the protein CASSVASGGTNEQFF.

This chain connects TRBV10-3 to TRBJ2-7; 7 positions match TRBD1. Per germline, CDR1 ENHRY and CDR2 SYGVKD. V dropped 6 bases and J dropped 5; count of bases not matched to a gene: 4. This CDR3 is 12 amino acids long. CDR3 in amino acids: CAIRETGNEQYF. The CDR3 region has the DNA TGTGCCATCAGAGAGACAGGGAACGAGCAGTACTTC.

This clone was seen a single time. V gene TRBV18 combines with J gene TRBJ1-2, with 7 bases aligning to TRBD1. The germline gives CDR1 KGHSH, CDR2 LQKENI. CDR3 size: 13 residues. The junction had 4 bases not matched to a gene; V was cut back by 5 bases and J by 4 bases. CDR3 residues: CASSSGQIYGYTF. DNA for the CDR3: TGTGCCAGCTCATCGGGACAGATCTATGGCTACACCTTC.

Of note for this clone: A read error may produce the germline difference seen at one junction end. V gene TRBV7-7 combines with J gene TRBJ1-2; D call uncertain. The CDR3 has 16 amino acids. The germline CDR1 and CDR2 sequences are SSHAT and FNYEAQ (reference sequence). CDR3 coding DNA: TGTGCTAGCAGCTTAGACACTTCTGGGCGGAACTATGGCTACACCTTC. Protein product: CASSLDTSGRNYGYTF.